This T cell receptor (beta chain) was found in a study of cytomegalovirus exposure and HLA in healthy donors. Notes on the study in general: In a later analysis, across HLA loci, associated TCR counts were highest for DRB1, lowest for HLA-C. Productive rates of about 90% or about 30% were seen for most TCR beta V segments in an earlier analysis.

This clone was recorded once. Its matching antigen is unknown. Primers: 60 Vbeta forward and 13 Jbeta reverse. Here immunoSEQ multiplex PCR was the method, and the copy in TCRdb shows in-frame clones only, minus some. The sample shows about 140,000 clones, roughly three quarters of them seen only once. CDR3 length equals 15 residues. CDR1 PRHDT and CDR2 FYEKMQ come from the germline V gene (reference sequence). V lost 2 bases to trimming and J lost 2 bases; unmatched junction nucleotides: 6. The chain is built from TRBV13 and TRBJ2-7; 7 positions match TRBD2. The TCR was taken from a man aged 18 to 30 in good health and CMV-seronegative. The sample taken for sequencing was PBMCs. CDR3 loop: CASSLRGSGAYEQYF. CDR3 nucleotides: TGTGCCAGCAGCTTACGGGGCAGCGGGGCCTACGAGCAGTACTTC. The full variable domain, in which reference TRBV13 and TRBJ2-7 provide the parts outside the CDR3, is AAGVIQSPRHLIKEKRETATLKCYPIPRHDTVYWYQQGPGQDPQFLISFYEKMQSDKGSIPDRFSAQQFSDYHSELNMSSLELGDSALYFCASSLRGSGAYEQYFGPGTRLTVT.